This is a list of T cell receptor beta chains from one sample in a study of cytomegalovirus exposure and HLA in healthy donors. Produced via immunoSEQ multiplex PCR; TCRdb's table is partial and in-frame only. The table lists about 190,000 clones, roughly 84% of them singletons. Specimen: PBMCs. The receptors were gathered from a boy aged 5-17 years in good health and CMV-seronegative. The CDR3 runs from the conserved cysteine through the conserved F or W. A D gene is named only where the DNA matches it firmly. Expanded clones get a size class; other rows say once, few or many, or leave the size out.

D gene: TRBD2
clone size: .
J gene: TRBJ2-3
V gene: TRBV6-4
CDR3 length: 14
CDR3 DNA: TGTGCCACATCTTACGGGGGGGCCACAGATACGCAGTATTTT
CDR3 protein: CATSYGGATDTQYF

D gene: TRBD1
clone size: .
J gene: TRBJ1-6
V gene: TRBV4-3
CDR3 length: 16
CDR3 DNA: TGCGCCAGCAGCCAACATCACAGGGGGAATAATTCACCCCTCCACTTT
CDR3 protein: CASSQHHRGNNSPLHF

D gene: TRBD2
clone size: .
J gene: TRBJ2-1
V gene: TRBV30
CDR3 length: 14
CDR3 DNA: TGTGCCTGGGCTGAAGGACTAGTCTACAATGAGCAGTTCTTC
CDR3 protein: CAWAEGLVYNEQFF

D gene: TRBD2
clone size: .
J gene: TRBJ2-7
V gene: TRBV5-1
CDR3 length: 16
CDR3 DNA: TGCGCCAGCAGCCCCTATGGCGGGGGGCTTGTCGACGAGCAGTACTTC
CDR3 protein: CASSPYGGGLVDEQYF

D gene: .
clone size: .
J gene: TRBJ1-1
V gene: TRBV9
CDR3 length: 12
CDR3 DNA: TGTGCCAGCAGCCCCCCGCGGACAGAAGCTTTCTTT
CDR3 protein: CASSPPRTEAFF

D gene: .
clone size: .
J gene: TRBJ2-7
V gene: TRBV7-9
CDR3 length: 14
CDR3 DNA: TGTGCCAGCAGCCAAAGGGAGACCCCCTACGAGCAGTACTTC
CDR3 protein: CASSQRETPYEQYF

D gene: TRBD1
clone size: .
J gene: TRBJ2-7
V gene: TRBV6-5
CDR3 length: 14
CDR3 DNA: TGTGCCAGCAGAGCCACACAGGGGGCGGGGGAGCAGTACTTC
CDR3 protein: CASRATQGAGEQYF

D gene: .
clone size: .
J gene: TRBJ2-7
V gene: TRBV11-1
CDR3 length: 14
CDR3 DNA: TGTGCCAGCAGCTCATGGACAGATAACTACGAGCAGTACTTC
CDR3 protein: CASSSWTDNYEQYF

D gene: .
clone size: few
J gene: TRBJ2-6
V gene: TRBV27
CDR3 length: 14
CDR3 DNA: TGTGCCAGCAGCCGGGAAGCTGGGGCCAACGTCCTGACTTTC
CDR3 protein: CASSREAGANVLTF

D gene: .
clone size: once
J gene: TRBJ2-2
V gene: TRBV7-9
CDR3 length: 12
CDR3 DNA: TGTGCCAGCAGCTTATTAACTACCCGGCTGTTTTTT
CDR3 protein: CASSLLTTRLFF

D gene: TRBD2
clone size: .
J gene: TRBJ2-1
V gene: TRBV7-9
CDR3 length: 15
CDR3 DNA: TGTGCCAGCAGCTTAGCGCACGGACTAGCAGGCGAGCAGTTCTTC
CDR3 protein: CASSLAHGLAGEQFF

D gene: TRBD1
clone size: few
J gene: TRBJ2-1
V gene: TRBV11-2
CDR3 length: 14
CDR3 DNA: TGTGCCAGCAGCAGGATCAGGGGGCAGCCTGAGCAGTTCTTC
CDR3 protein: CASSRIRGQPEQFF

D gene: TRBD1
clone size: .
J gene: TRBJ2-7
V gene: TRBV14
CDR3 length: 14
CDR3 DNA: TGTGCCAGCACCCGGACAGGGGGTACCTACGAGCAGTACTTC
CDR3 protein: CASTRTGGTYEQYF